This TCR beta chain derives from a study of cytomegalovirus exposure and HLA in healthy donors. The germline V gene encodes CDR1 LGHNT and CDR2 FRNRAP. The CDR3 consists of 18 residues. V lost 5 bases and J lost 3; bases outside the gene matches: 9. Concerning this clone: The antigen remains unidentified.

Study-level points and caveats: As a later analysis showed, several of the most significant clusters appeared to be linked to common viral pathogens.

PCR used 60 Vbeta primers and 13 Jbeta primers. TCRdb's table, derived via immunoSEQ multiplex PCR, lists solely in-frame clones and lacks some. Among roughly 160,000 clones listed, roughly 80% were seen once. This TCR was recovered from a boy aged 2 to 10 in good health and CMV-seronegative. The chain combines TRBV12-5 with TRBJ2-6, with 11 bases fitting TRBD2. Sequences were obtained from PBMCs. For the CDR3, the DNA is TGTGCTAGTGGTCCGAAGACTAGCGGGATCTATGGGGCCAACGTCCTGACTTTC. Amino acid sequence: CASGPKTSGIYGANVLTF.